These 18 T cell receptor beta chains were all obtained from the same sample, sequenced in a study of blood T cells in healthy people across ages. A second 7 to 11 cycle PCR used barcoded and J-beta primers. TCRdb reprocessed the 5' RACE reads via MiXCR and lists one record per CDR3 protein. The data hold 800,000 to 950,000 distinct CDR3 sequences, with under 35% observed a single time. Separately, the same data were catalogued under a study of T cells of mothers and their children.

The sample consisted of blood. Source of these receptors: a woman aged 40 to 50 in good health.

Turning to this clonotype: One junction end does not reproduce the germline sequence, and a read error may be involved. This chain links TRBV12-3 or TRBV12-4 with TRBJ1-2; 8 bases agree with TRBD1. The CDR3 sequence is 13 residues long. The CDR3 DNA reads TGTGCCAGCAGTCAAGGACAGGGAGATGGCCACACCTTC. Translation: CASSQGQGDGHTF.

The V call is TRBV2, the J call TRBJ2-4; tentative D call: TRBD2 (5 bases). The J call may be incorrect, as the DNA end agrees better with TRBJ2-7. This CDR3 is built from 13 residues. Per the germline V gene, CDR1 is SNHLY and CDR2 is FYNNEI. This CDR3 is CANNTDGTYEQYF. The DNA of the CDR3 is TGTGCCAACAATACGGACGGGACCTACGAGCAGTACTTC.

The chain links TRBV20-1 to TRBJ2-5; D ambiguous. CDR3 length equals 14 residues. Trimming took off 1 base at V and 2 bases at J, with 11 bases between the two ends. In germline, CDR1 is DFQATT, CDR2 SNEGSKA (reference sequence). The CDR3 protein is CSARGPGPQETQYF. DNA for the CDR3: TGCAGTGCTAGAGGGCCTGGGCCTCAAGAGACCCAGTACTTC.

This clonotype has only a few counts. V and J are TRBV6-5 and TRBJ1-1; D uncertain. Germline V lookup: CDR1 MNHEY, CDR2 SVGAGI. The V end was cut by 6 bases, the J end by 5 bases, with 16 bases between. The CDR3 consists of 14 residues. CDR3 loop: CASRNSLDGTEAFF. CDR3 DNA sequence: TGTGCCAGCAGGAACTCCCTTGATGGGACTGAAGCTTTCTTT.

This rearrangement joins TRBV7-2 to TRBJ2-5; D perhaps matches TRBD1 (6 bases). The assigned J gene may be wrong: the sequence end matches TRBJ2-1 better. Per germline, CDR1 SGHTA and CDR2 FQGNSA. CDR3 size: 15 residues. CDR3 region: CASSLLTGPQETQFF. The DNA of the CDR3 is TGTGCCAGCAGCTTATTGACAGGACCCCAAGAGACCCAGTTCTTC.

This clonotype was detected a few times. This chain connects TRBV5-1 to TRBJ2-6; D is perhaps TRBD2 (6 bases). There are 18 residues in the CDR3. Germline V gives CDR1 SGHRS, CDR2 YFSETQ. Trimming pared 0 bases from V and 1 base from J, leaving 14 bases between. The CDR3: CASSLGGLSESGANVLTF. The DNA of the CDR3 is TGCGCCAGCAGCTTGGGGGGACTCTCGGAATCTGGGGCCAACGTCCTGACTTTC.

Ten or more counts support this clonotype. The chain has TRBV4-1 and TRBJ2-7, with D maybe TRBD2 (6 bases). The CDR3 extends over 14 amino acids. V was cut by 0 bases and J by 9 bases, with 15 bases left in between. Per the germline V gene, CDR1 is MGHRA and CDR2 is YSYEKL. CDR3 sequence (DNA): TGCGCCAGCAGCCAAGATTTGAGGACTACAAGGCAGTACTTC. The encoded protein is CASSQDLRTTRQYF.

This chain uses TRBV6-1 with TRBJ2-4; 7 bases agree with TRBD2. The CDR3 extends over 14 amino acids. Germline CDR1 and CDR2: MNHNS and SASEGT. Trimming cost V 4 bases and J 3 bases; bases outside gene matches: 3. The CDR3 is CASSGGGGKNIQYF. CDR3 DNA sequence: TGTGCCAGCAGTGGGGGGGGAGGCAAAAACATTCAGTACTTC.

J is TRBJ1-5 and V is TRBV7-9, with TRBD1 matching 9 bases. Trimming cost V 5 bases and J 4 bases; bases outside gene matches: 6. The germline V gene encodes CDR1 SEHNR and CDR2 FQNEAQ (reference sequence). The CDR3 totals 15 residues. CDR3 DNA sequence: TGTGCCAGCAGCGACTCCGGGACAGGGAATCAGCCCCAGCATTTT. This codes for CASSDSGTGNQPQHF.

CDR3 amino acids: CASSMAGRYNEQFF. The CDR3, as DNA: TGTGCCAGCAGTATGGCGGGGCGGTACAATGAGCAGTTCTTC. The genes are TRBV12-3 or TRBV12-4 and TRBJ2-1; D is possibly TRBD2 (6 bases). Deletions cut 5 bases from V and 4 bases from J, with 12 bases between. The CDR3 covers 14 residues.

Notes on this clonotype: This may be a read error: a much more frequent sequence differs by one nucleotide. This chain links TRBV6-5 with TRBJ2-1, with D perhaps matching TRBD1 (6 bases). The CDR3 sequence is 15 residues long. In germline, CDR1 is MNHEY, CDR2 SVGAGI. DNA for the CDR3: TGTGCCGGCAGTCAAACAGGGCTTTCTTACAATGAGCAGTTCTTC. Amino acid sequence: CAGSQTGLSYNEQFF.

This rearrangement joins TRBV4-3 to TRBJ2-2; D possibly corresponds to TRBD2 (6 bases). Between the trimmed V and J ends, which lost 8 bases and 0 bases, there was a span of 7 bases. The length of the CDR3 is 13 residues. Germline assignment: CDR1 LGHNA and CDR2 YSLEER. The CDR3 is CASGGTNTGELFF. The CDR3 DNA sequence: TGCGCCAGCGGGGGGACGAACACCGGGGAGCTGTTTTTT.

This clonotype was seen a handful of times. A much larger clone is a single base away; this may be a read error. The V call is TRBV7-2, the J call TRBJ2-7; D is ambiguous. CDR1 and CDR2 (germline): SGHTA, FQGNSA. This CDR3 region has 15 residues. The CDR3 sequence: CACSLDSTSSYEQYF. The CDR3 DNA sequence: TGTGCCTGCAGCTTAGACTCGACGAGCTCCTACGAGCAGTACTTC.

This chain joins TRBV4-3 and TRBJ1-6, with TRBD1 as a possible D gene (5 bases). CDR1 and CDR2 from the germline V gene are LGHNA and YSLEER. V dropped 0 bases and J dropped 7 bases, with 13 bases sitting between them. The CDR3 is made up of 16 amino acids. CDR3: CASSQDPKGRNSPLHF. CDR3 coding DNA: TGCGCCAGCAGCCAAGACCCGAAGGGGAGGAATTCACCCCTCCACTTT.

The chain uses TRBV7-9 and TRBJ2-3; D not resolved. Between the trimmed V and J ends, which lost 1 base and 0 bases, there was a span of 11 bases. Germline assignment: CDR1 SEHNR and CDR2 FQNEAQ (reference sequence). The CDR3 has 16 residues. CDR3 loop: CASSLVSWGSTDTQYF. CDR3 sequence (DNA): TGTGCCAGCAGCTTAGTCTCGTGGGGTAGCACAGATACGCAGTATTTT.

Concerning this clonotype itself: This may be a read error: a much more frequent sequence differs by one nucleotide. This chain joins TRBV7-2 and TRBJ2-1, with D perhaps matching TRBD1 (5 bases). The J call may be mistaken, given a closer DNA end match to TRBJ2-7. Germline lookup yields CDR1 SGHTA and CDR2 FQGNSA. CDR3 length equals 15 residues. The CDR3 here is CASSLDTGSYNEQYF. CDR3 nucleotide sequence: TGTGCCAGCAGCTTGGACACGGGCTCCTACAATGAGCAGTACTTC.

This clonotype was counted at least ten times. The chain carries TRBV20-1 and TRBJ1-2; D is unclear. The CDR3 consists of 13 residues. From germline, CDR1 is DFQATT and CDR2 SNEGSKA (reference sequence). V lost 5 bases and J lost 5, with 15 bases in between. In nucleotides, the CDR3 is TGCAGTGCTCAAACCCAGGAGGGTTATGGCTACACCTTC. Protein sequence: CSAQTQEGYGYTF.

The chain links TRBV4-1 to TRBJ2-7; a weak D match, TRBD2 (5 bases). CDR1 is MGHRA and CDR2 is YSYEKL in the germline V gene. V was trimmed by 4 bases and J by 2 bases, leaving 15 bases between them. CDR3 length equals 15 residues. CDR3 sequence reads: CASSRTSDGAYEQYF. The CDR3, as DNA: TGCGCCAGCAGCCGCACATCTGACGGGGCCTACGAGCAGTACTTC.